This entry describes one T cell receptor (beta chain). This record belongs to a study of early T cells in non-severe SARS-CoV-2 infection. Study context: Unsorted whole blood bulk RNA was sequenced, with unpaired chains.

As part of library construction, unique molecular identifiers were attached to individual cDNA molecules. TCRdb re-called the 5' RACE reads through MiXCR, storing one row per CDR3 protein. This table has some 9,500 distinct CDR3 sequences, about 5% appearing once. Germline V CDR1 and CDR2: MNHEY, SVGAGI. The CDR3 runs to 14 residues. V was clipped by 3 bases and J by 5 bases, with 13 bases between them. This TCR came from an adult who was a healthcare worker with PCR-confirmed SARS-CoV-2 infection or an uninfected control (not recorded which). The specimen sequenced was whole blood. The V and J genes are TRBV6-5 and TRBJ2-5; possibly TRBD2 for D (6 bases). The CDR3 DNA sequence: TGTGCCAGCAGTTATCTACTTGGGGGGGAGACCCAGTACTTC. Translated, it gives CASSYLLGGETQYF.